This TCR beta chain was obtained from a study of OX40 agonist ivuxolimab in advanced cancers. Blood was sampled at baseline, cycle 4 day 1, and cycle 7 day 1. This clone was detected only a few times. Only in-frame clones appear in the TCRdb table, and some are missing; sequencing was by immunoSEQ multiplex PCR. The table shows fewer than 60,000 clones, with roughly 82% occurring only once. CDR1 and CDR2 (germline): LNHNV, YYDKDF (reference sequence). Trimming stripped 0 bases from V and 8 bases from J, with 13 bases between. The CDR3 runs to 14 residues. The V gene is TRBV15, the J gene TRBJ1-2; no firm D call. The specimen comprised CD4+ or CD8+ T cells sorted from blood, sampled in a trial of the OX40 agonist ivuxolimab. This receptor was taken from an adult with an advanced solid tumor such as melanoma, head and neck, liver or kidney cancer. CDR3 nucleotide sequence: TGTGCCACCAGCAGAGATTCCCTTTCGACCGGCTACACCTTC. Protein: CATSRDSLSTGYTF.